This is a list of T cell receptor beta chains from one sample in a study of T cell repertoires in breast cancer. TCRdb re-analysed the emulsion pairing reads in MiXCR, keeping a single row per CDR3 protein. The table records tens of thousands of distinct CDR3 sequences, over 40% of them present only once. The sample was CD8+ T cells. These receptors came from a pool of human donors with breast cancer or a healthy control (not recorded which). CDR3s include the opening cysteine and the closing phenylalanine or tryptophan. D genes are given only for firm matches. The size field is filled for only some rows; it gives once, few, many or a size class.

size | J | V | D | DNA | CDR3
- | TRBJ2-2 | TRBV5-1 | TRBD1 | TGCGCCAGCAGCCCGGCCCAGGGGGACGCCGGGGAGCTGTTTTTT | CASSPAQGDAGELFF
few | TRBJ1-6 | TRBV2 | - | TGTGCCAGCAGTGAACGGGACACTAATTCACCCCTCCACTTT | CASSERDTNSPLHF
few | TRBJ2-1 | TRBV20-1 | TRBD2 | TGCAGTGCTAGAAGGTTGACTAGCGGGAGGAGGAACAATGAGCAGTTCTTC | CSARRLTSGRRNNEQFF
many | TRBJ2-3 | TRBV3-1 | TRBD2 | TGTGCCAGCAGCTACTCCGGGACTAGACACACAGATACGCAGTATTTT | CASSYSGTRHTDTQYF
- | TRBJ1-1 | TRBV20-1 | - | TGCAGTGCTAGAGTCTACCGTGAAGCTTTCTTT | CSARVYREAFF
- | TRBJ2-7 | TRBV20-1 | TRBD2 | TGCAGTGCCGCCCCTCTAGCGGGAGGGCCCTACGAGCAGTACTTC | CSAAPLAGGPYEQYF
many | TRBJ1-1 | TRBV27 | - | TGTGCCAGCAGTTCCCTTCGAGGGTTGAACACTGAAGCTTTCTTT | CASSSLRGLNTEAFF
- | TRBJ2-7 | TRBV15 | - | TGTGCCACCAGCAGAGGCAGCTCCTACGAGCAGTACTTC | CATSRGSSYEQYF
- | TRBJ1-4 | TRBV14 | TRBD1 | TGTGCCAGCAGCCAATTGGGACAGGGACGGAATCATGAAAAACTGTTTTTT | CASSQLGQGRNHEKLFF
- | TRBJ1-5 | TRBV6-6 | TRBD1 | TGTGCCAGCAGTTATACCACAGGGGTCGGCAATCAGCCCCAGCATTTT | CASSYTTGVGNQPQHF
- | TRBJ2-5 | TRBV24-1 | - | TGTGCCACCGACAGGTTCCATGAGACCCAGTACTTC | CATDRFHETQYF
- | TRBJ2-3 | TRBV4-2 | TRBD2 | TGTGCCAGCAGCCAAGTTTCATCTTATCGGGAGGTGTATTTT | CASSQVSSYREVYF
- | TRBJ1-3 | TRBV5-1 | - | TGCGCCAGCAGCTTGACTAACTCTGGAAACACCATATATTTT | CASSLTNSGNTIYF
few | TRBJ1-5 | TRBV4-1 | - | TGCGCCAGCAGCCAGGAGAGGCACGGCAATCAGCCCCAGCATTTT | CASSQERHGNQPQHF
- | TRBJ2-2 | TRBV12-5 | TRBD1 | TGTGCTAGTGGTTTGTCGGACAGGGGGCCCGGGCTAGCGGGAACCGGGGAGCTGTTTTTT | CASGLSDRGPGLAGTGELFF
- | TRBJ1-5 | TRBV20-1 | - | TGCAGTGCCTTAACTCGTGAAGCCGATCAGCCCCAGCATTTT | CSALTREADQPQHF
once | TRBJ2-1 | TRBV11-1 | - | TGTGCCAGCAGCTTAGCGGGGGATAACGGGGAGCAGCTCTTC | CASSLAGDNGEQLF
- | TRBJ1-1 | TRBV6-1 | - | TGTGCCAGCAAGGGTCCCAGCGGGAACACTGAAGCTTTCTTT | CASKGPSGNTEAFF